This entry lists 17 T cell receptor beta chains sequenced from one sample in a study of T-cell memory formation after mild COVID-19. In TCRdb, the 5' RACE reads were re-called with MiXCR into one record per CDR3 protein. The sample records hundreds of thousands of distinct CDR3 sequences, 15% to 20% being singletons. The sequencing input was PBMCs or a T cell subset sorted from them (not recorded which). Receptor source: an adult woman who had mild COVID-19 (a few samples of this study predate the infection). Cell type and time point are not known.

CDR3 DNA sequence: TGCGCCAGCAGCCACAGTACGCTGCGGGGGGCGGGAGGTGAGCAGTTCTTC. Its protein is CASSHSTLRGAGGEQFF. This rearrangement joins TRBV4-1 to TRBJ2-1; 8 bases map to TRBD2. CDR1 is MGHRA, CDR2 YSYEKL, per germline. CDR3 length: 17 residues. J gave up 9 bases and V 3 bases, and 16 bases lay outside the gene matches.

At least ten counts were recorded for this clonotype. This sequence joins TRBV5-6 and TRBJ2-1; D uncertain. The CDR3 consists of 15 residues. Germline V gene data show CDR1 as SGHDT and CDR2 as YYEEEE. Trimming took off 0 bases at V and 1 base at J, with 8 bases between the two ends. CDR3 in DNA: TGTGCCAGCAGCTTGGCCGGACGGTCCTACAATGAGCAGTTCTTC. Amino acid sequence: CASSLAGRSYNEQFF.

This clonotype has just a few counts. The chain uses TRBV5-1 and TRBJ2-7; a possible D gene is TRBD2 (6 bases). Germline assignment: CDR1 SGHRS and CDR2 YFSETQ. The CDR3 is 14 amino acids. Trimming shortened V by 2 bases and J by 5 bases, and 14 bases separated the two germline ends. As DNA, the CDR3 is TGCGCCAGCAGCTTTGGGGCGGGACGCAACGAGCAGTACTTC. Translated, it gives CASSFGAGRNEQYF. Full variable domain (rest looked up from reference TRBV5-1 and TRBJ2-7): KAGVTQTPRYLIKTRGQQVTLSCSPISGHRSVSWYQQTPGQGLQFLFEYFSETQRNKGNFPGRFSGRQFSNSRSEMNVSTLELGDSALYLCASSFGAGRNEQYFGPGTRLTVT.

The chain's CDR3 is CASSLEGTGLTNEQFF. CDR3 sequence (DNA): TGTGCCAGCAGCTTAGAAGGGACAGGGCTGACCAATGAGCAGTTCTTC. The rearrangement joins TRBV7-6 to TRBJ2-1, with 9 bases aligning to TRBD1. With V trimmed by 1 base and J by 6 bases, 7 bases remained unmatched. Looked up from germline, CDR1 is SGHVS and CDR2 is FNYEAQ. The CDR3 extends over 16 amino acids. The variable domain in full, with the rest retrieved from reference TRBV7-6 and TRBJ2-1, is GAGVSQSPRYKVTKRGQDVALRCDPISGHVSLYWYRQALGQGPEFLTYFNYEAQQDKSGLPNDRFSAERPEGSISTLTIQRTEQRDSAMYRCASSLEGTGLTNEQFFGPGTRLTVL.

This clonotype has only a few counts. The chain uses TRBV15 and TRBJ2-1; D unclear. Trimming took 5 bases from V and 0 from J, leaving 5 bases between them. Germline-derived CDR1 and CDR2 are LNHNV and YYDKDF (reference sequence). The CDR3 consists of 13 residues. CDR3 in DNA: TGTGCCACCAGCCAGGCCTCCTACAATGAGCAGTTCTTC. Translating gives CATSQASYNEQFF.

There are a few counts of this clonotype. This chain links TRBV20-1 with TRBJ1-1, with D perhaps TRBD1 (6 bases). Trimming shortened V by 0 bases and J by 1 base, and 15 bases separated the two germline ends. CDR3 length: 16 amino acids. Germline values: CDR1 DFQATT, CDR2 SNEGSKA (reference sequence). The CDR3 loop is CSARDSRGQQNTEAFF. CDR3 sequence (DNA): TGCAGTGCTAGAGATAGTAGAGGACAGCAGAACACTGAAGCTTTCTTT.

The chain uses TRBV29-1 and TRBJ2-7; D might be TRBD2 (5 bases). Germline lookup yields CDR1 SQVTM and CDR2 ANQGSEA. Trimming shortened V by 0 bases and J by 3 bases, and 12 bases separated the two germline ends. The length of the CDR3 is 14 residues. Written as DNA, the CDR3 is TGCAGCGTTGAAGATCCCCCCCGGGGCTACGAGCAGTACTTC. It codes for CSVEDPPRGYEQYF.

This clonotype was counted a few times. CDR3 DNA sequence: TGTGCCAGCAGCGAGCTAGCGGGGGGCGTCCAAGAGACCCAGTACTTC. Translation: CASSELAGGVQETQYF. The chain couples TRBV7-9 to TRBJ2-5, with 11 positions matching TRBD2. CDR1 and CDR2 (germline): SEHNR, FQNEAQ (reference sequence). The V segment lost 5 bases and the J segment 1 base; nucleotides outside the gene matches: 6. CDR3 length equals 16 residues.

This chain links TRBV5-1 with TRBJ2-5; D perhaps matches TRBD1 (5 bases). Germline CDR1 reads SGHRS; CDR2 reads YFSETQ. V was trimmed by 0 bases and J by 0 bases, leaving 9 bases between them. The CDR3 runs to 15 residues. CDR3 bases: TGCGCCAGCAGCTTGGGACAGCTTCACCAAGAGACCCAGTACTTC. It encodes CASSLGQLHQETQYF.

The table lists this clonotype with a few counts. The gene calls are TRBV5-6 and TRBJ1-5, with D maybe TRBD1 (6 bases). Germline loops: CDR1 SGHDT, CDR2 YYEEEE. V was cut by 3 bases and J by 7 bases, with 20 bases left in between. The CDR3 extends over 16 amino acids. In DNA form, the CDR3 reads TGTGCCAGCAGCTCTCGCCGGGACATATCTAGGCAGCCCCAGCATTTT. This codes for CASSSRRDISRQPQHF.

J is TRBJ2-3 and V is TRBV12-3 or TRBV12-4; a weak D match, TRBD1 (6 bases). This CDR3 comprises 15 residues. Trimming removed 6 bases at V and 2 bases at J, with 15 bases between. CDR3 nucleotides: TGTGCCAGCAGCCCGGACAGAGCCCACACAGATACGCAGTATTTT. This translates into CASSPDRAHTDTQYF.

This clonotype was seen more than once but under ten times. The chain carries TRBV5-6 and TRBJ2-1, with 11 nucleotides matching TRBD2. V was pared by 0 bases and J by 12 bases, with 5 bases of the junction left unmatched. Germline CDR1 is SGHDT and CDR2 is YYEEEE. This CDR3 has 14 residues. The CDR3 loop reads CASSLELAGARQFF. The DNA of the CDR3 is TGTGCCAGCAGCTTGGAACTAGCGGGAGCAAGGCAGTTCTTC.

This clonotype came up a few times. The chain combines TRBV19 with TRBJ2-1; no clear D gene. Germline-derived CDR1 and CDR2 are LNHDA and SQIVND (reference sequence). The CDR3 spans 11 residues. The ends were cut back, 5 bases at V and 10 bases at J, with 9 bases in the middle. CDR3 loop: CASSSEREQFF. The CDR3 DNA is TGTGCCAGTAGTTCCGAGAGGGAGCAGTTCTTC.

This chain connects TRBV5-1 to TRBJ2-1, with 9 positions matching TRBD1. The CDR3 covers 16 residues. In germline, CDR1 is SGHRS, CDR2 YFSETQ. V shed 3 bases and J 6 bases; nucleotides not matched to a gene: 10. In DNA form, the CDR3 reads TGCGCCAGCAGCTCAGCTAAGGGGACAGGGAGCAATGAGCAGTTCTTC. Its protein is CASSSAKGTGSNEQFF. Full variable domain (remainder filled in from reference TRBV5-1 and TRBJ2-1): KAGVTQTPRYLIKTRGQQVTLSCSPISGHRSVSWYQQTPGQGLQFLFEYFSETQRNKGNFPGRFSGRQFSNSRSEMNVSTLELGDSALYLCASSSAKGTGSNEQFFGPGTRLTVL.

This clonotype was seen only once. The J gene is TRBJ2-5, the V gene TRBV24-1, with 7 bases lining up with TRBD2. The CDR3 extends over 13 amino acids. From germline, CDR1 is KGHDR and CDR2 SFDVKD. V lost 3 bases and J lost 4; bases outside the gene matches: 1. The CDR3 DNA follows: TGTGCCACCAGTGATGGGACTATAGAGACCCAGTACTTC. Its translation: CATSDGTIETQYF.

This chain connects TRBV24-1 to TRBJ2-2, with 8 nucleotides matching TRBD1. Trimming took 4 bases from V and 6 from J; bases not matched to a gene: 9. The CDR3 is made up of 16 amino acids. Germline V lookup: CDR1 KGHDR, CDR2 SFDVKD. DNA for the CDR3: TGTGCCACCAGTGACCCCGACAGGGGTTGGTCCGGGGAGCTGTTTTTT. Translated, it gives CATSDPDRGWSGELFF.

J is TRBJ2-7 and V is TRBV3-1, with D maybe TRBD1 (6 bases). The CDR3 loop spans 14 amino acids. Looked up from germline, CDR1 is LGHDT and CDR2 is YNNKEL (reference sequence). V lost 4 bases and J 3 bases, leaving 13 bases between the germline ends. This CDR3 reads CASSPVGQSYEQYF. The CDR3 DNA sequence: TGTGCCAGCAGCCCAGTCGGACAGAGCTACGAGCAGTACTTC.